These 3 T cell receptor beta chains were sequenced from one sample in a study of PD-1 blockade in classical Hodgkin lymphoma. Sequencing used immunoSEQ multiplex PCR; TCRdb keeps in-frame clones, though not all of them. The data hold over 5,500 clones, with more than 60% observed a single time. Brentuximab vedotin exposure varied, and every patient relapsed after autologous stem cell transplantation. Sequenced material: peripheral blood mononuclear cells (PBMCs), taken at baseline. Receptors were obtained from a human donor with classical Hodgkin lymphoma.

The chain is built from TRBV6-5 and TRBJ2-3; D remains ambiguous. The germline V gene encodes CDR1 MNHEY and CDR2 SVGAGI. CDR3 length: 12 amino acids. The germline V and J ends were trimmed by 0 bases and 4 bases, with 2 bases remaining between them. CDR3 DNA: TGTGCCAGCAGTTACTCGCCAGATACGCAGTATTTT. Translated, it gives CASSYSPDTQYF.

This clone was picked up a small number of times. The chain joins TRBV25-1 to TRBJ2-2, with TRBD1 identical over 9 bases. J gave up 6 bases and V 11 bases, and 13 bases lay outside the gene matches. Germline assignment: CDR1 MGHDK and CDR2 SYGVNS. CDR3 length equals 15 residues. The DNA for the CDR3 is TGTGCCTGCCCCTTTTGGGACAGGGTCTCCGGGGAGCTGTTTTTT. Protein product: CACPFWDRVSGELFF.

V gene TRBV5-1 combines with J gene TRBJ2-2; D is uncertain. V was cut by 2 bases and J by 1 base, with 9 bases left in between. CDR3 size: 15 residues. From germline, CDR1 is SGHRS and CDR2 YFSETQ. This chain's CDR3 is CASSLGFGNTGELFF. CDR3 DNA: TGCGCCAGCAGCTTAGGGTTTGGGAACACCGGGGAGCTGTTTTTT.